This T cell receptor beta chain was identified in a study of blood T cell repertoires in COVID-19. Study at large: Samples taken during acute and convalescent COVID-19 were collected in the United States, Italy and Spain.

This CDR3 contains 16 residues. The germline CDR1 and CDR2 sequences are MNHEY and SMNVEV (reference sequence). V lost 4 bases and J 3 bases, leaving 18 bases between the germline ends. Profiled with immunoSEQ multiplex PCR; TCRdb holds only in-frame clones, not every one. The table lists about 150,000 clones, more than 75% of them singletons. The clonotype comes from a woman aged 55-70 years with COVID-19, enrolled during active disease. The sample was peripheral blood. V and J are TRBV27 and TRBJ1-2, with D possibly being TRBD1 (5 bases). This CDR3 is CASSSYSQGNDYGYTF. Written as DNA, the CDR3 is TGTGCCAGCAGTTCTTACAGCCAGGGTAACGACTATGGCTACACCTTC.